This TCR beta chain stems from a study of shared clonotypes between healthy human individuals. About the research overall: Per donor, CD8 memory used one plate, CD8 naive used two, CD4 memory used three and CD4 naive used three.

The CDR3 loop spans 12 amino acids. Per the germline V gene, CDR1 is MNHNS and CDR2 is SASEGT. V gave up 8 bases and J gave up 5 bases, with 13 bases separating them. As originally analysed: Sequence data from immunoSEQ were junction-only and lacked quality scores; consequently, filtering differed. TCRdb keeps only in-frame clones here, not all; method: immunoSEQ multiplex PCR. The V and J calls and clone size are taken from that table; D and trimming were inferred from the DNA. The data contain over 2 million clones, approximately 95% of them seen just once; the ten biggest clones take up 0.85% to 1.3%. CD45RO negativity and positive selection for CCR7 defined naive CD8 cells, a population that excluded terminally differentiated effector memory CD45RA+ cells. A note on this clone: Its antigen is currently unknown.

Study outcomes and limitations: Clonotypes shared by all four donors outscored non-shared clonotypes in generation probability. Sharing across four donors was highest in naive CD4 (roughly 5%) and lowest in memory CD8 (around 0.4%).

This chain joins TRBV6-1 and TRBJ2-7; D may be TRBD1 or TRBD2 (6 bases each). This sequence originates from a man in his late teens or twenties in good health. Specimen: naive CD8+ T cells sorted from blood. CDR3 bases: TGTGCCAGCTCCACGGGGGCGAACGAGCAGTACTTC. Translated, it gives CASSTGANEQYF.